This section outlines one TCR beta chain sequence together with its context. This entry belongs to a study of control samples from healthy donors and cancer patients. V trimming: 6 bases; J trimming: 5 bases; junction bases outside the gene matches: 7. CDR1 is ENHRY, CDR2 SYGVKD, per germline. This CDR3 has 14 residues. Some clones are missing from TCRdb's copy, which holds only in-frame ones; the method was immunoSEQ multiplex PCR. Among about 120,000 clones listed, 85% to 90% were seen once. The TCR was taken from a man between 25 and 39 years old in good health. The specimen sequenced was blood. V and J are TRBV10-3 and TRBJ1-2, with 9 bases aligning to TRBD1. CDR3 in amino acids: CAISDTGTGYGYTF. The CDR3 DNA follows: TGTGCCATCAGCGACACCGGGACAGGGTATGGCTACACCTTC.